Listed below are T cell receptor beta chains from one sample, sequenced in a study of cytomegalovirus exposure and HLA in healthy donors. TCRdb's copy holds only in-frame clones and misses some; the assay was immunoSEQ multiplex PCR. Altogether over 150,000 clones are present, about 90% being singletons, with the ten largest covering roughly 3%. Material: PBMCs. These receptors all stem from a woman aged 18-29 years in good health and CMV-seropositive. CDR3s include the opening cysteine and the closing phenylalanine or tryptophan. Fields, in order: CDR3 length, D gene, V gene, clone size, J gene, CDR3 DNA, CDR3 protein. A D gene is named only where the DNA matches it firmly. Clone size, where shown, is once, few, many, or a class for clones that have expanded.

>16|NA|TRBV4-1|NA|TRBJ2-3
TGCGCCAGCAGCCAAGGCCAAGGCCCGGGGACAGATACGCAGTATTTT
CASSQGQGPGTDTQYF
>16|TRBD2|TRBV4-1|NA|TRBJ2-1
TGCGCCAGCAGGCCGACTAGCGGGGGGCCTAACAATGAGCAGTTCTTC
CASRPTSGGPNNEQFF
>14|NA|TRBV7-8|NA|TRBJ2-1
TGTGCCAGCAGCTTAGGTTTACAGTACAATGAGCAGTTCTTC
CASSLGLQYNEQFF
>13|NA|TRBV19|NA|TRBJ2-1
TGTGCCAGTAGTTCCACTAGAGCACATGAGCAGTTCTTC
CASSSTRAHEQFF
>15|NA|TRBV29-1|NA|TRBJ2-7
TGCAGCGTTCGCAGAATCACCGACAGTTTTTACGAGCAGTACTTC
CSVRRITDSFYEQYF
>16|TRBD1|TRBV25-1|NA|TRBJ2-3
TGTGCCAGCAGCGTAGGGGGGACAGGGTCTATAGATACGCAGTATTTT
CASSVGGTGSIDTQYF
>12|TRBD1|TRBV7-2|NA|TRBJ2-7
TGTGCCAGCAGCGGGGACAGTTACGAGCAGTACTTC
CASSGDSYEQYF
>13|TRBD1|TRBV5-1|NA|TRBJ2-7
TGCGCCAGCAGCTTCACAGGGGCCGTCGAGCAGTACTTC
CASSFTGAVEQYF
>14|TRBD2|TRBV5-5|NA|TRBJ2-7
TGTGCCAGCACCAGGACTAGTATTGGCTACGAGCAGTACTTC
CASTRTSIGYEQYF
>13|NA|TRBV6-5|NA|TRBJ1-3
TGTGCCAGCAGTTACACCGAGGGAAACACCATATATTTT
CASSYTEGNTIYF
>17|TRBD1|TRBV19|NA|TRBJ1-5
TGTGCCAGTAGTATAGTAACCGGACAGGGGTTCAATCAGCCCCAGCATTTT
CASSIVTGQGFNQPQHF
>14|TRBD1|TRBV6-5|many|TRBJ1-2
TGTGCCAGCAGTCCGGACAGGGGGAAGTCTGGCTACACCTTC
CASSPDRGKSGYTF
>14|NA|TRBV7-9|NA|TRBJ2-1
TGTGCCAGCAGCTTAGTGGGCAGTGACAATGAGCAGTTCTTC
CASSLVGSDNEQFF
>14|NA|TRBV10-3|NA|TRBJ2-6
TGTGCCCGATGGCGGAGAGAAGGGGCCAACGTCCTGACTTTC
CARWRREGANVLTF
>14|NA|TRBV28|NA|TRBJ2-1
TGTGCCACCATCCCACCGACGGCTTCGGGTGAGCAGTTCTTC
CATIPPTASGEQFF
>14|NA|TRBV11-2|once|TRBJ2-3
TGTGCCAGCAGCTTAGACCGGGGCACAGATACGCAGTATTTT
CASSLDRGTDTQYF
>17|TRBD2|TRBV7-9|NA|TRBJ2-3
TGTGCCAGCAGCCCGGCGGGACTAGCGGGGGACACAGATACGCAGTATTTT
CASSPAGLAGDTDTQYF
>14|NA|TRBV13|NA|TRBJ2-3
TGTGCCAGCAGCTTAGCTATCAGCACAGATACGCAGTATTTT
CASSLAISTDTQYF
>14|NA|TRBV11-2|NA|TRBJ2-3
TGTGCCAGCAGCTTAGATGGGGGGACAGATACGCAGTATTTT
CASSLDGGTDTQYF
>14|NA|TRBV28|NA|TRBJ1-1
TGTGCCAGCAGTCCCGATTTAAGACAGCTTGAAGCTTTCTTT
CASSPDLRQLEAFF
>16|TRBD1|TRBV15|NA|TRBJ1-5
TGTGCCACCAGCAGAAGACCGGGACAGGGGAATCAGCCCCAGCATTTT
CATSRRPGQGNQPQHF
>17|TRBD2|TRBV5-5|NA|TRBJ2-1
TGTGCCAGCAGCCTACTCGGAGCTAGCGGGAGGGCTCGTGAGCAGTTCTTC
CASSLLGASGRAREQFF
>13|NA|TRBV11-3|NA|TRBJ1-4
TGTGCCAGCAGACCACACCGTAATGAAAAACTGTTTTTT
CASRPHRNEKLFF
>14|TRBD1|TRBV7-2|NA|TRBJ1-5
TGTGCCAGCAGCTCACAGGGGTACTATCAGCCCCAGCATTTT
CASSSQGYYQPQHF
>13|NA|TRBV5-8|NA|TRBJ1-5
TGTGCCAGCAGCTTGACGGGCAATCAGCCCCAGCATTTT
CASSLTGNQPQHF
>15|NA|TRBV7-3|NA|TRBJ1-1
TGTGCCAGCAGCTTAACGGCCGGGATGAACACTGAAGCTTTCTTT
CASSLTAGMNTEAFF
>16|TRBD2|TRBV5-5|NA|TRBJ2-2
TGTGCCAGCAGCTTCCCCGAGCGGGGAGACACCGGGGAGCTGTTTTTT
CASSFPERGDTGELFF